A selection of T cell receptor beta chains follows, all from one sample in a study of blood T cell repertoires in COVID-19. The protocol was immunoSEQ multiplex PCR, while the TCRdb copy is restricted to in-frame clones and leaves out a portion. In the table there are approximately 250,000 clones, approximately 80% of which are singletons. The sample consisted of peripheral blood. Receptors originate from a woman aged 45-60 years with acute or convalescent COVID-19. CDR3s include the opening cysteine and the closing phenylalanine or tryptophan. D genes are given only for firm matches. Size tells how often a clone was seen (once, few, many) or the class of an expanded clone, and some rows leave it out.

abundance: .
v_gene: TRBV27
d_gene: .
j_gene: TRBJ1-6
CDR3aa: CASTALPLEGSPLHF

abundance: .
v_gene: TRBV7-9
d_gene: .
j_gene: TRBJ2-5
CDR3aa: CASSLQGSRQETQYF

abundance: .
v_gene: TRBV24-1
d_gene: TRBD2
j_gene: TRBJ2-7
CDR3aa: CATSDFAAGEEQYF

abundance: few
v_gene: TRBV7-9
d_gene: TRBD1
j_gene: TRBJ1-6
CDR3aa: CASSPSGTGPLHF

abundance: .
v_gene: TRBV9
d_gene: .
j_gene: TRBJ1-1
CDR3aa: CASSVVEGYTEAFF

abundance: few
v_gene: TRBV12-3/TRBV12-4
d_gene: .
j_gene: TRBJ2-3
CDR3aa: CASSFSTDTQYF

abundance: .
v_gene: TRBV5-1
d_gene: TRBD1
j_gene: TRBJ2-3
CDR3aa: CASSFYPGQGTDTQYF

abundance: .
v_gene: TRBV23-1
d_gene: TRBD2
j_gene: TRBJ2-4
CDR3aa: CASSQFAGTRDIQYF

abundance: .
v_gene: TRBV11-1
d_gene: .
j_gene: TRBJ1-6
CDR3aa: CASSFSGQPQSPLHF

abundance: .
v_gene: TRBV5-1
d_gene: .
j_gene: TRBJ2-2
CDR3aa: CASSLEQSKSYTGELFF

abundance: .
v_gene: TRBV6-5
d_gene: TRBD1
j_gene: TRBJ2-7
CDR3aa: CASSYVGQGIEQYF

abundance: few
v_gene: TRBV4-3
d_gene: TRBD2
j_gene: TRBJ2-7
CDR3aa: CASSQAVTGGEQYF

abundance: .
v_gene: TRBV4-2
d_gene: TRBD1
j_gene: TRBJ1-6
CDR3aa: CASSQVMGTGNSPLHF

abundance: .
v_gene: TRBV6-5
d_gene: TRBD1
j_gene: TRBJ1-1
CDR3aa: CASRLNQQGFTEAFF

abundance: .
v_gene: TRBV5-4
d_gene: .
j_gene: TRBJ1-1
CDR3aa: CASSQQGTEAFF

abundance: .
v_gene: TRBV18
d_gene: .
j_gene: TRBJ1-4
CDR3aa: CASSPSTGRTNEKLFF

abundance: .
v_gene: TRBV29-1
d_gene: TRBD1
j_gene: TRBJ2-4
CDR3aa: CSVAILGTEGIQYF

abundance: .
v_gene: TRBV30
d_gene: .
j_gene: TRBJ2-7
CDR3aa: CAWSVQGHEQYF

abundance: .
v_gene: TRBV5-8
d_gene: .
j_gene: TRBJ2-1
CDR3aa: CASSLEGNPYNEQFF

abundance: .
v_gene: TRBV12-3/TRBV12-4
d_gene: .
j_gene: TRBJ2-3
CDR3aa: CAGSRGLDTQYF

abundance: .
v_gene: TRBV7-2
d_gene: .
j_gene: TRBJ2-1
CDR3aa: CASSFPGSGRYNEQFF

abundance: .
v_gene: TRBV5-4
d_gene: .
j_gene: TRBJ2-7
CDR3aa: CASSPRASDSYEQYF